This entry describes one T cell receptor beta chain. This entry is derived from a study of blood T cell repertoires in COVID-19. Study at large: COVID-19 samples from acute and convalescent phases originated in the United States, Italy and Spain. Sample material is recorded as cDNA or gDNA derived from T cells, B-cell-depleted T cells, or PBMCs.

V lost 1 base to trimming and J lost 1 base; unmatched junction nucleotides: 0. The CDR3 contains 14 residues. Germline CDR1 PRHDT, CDR2 FYEKMQ (reference sequence). Authors' analysis steps: Counts of nucleated cells, estimated from reference gene primer amplification, were obtained. The data were produced by immunoSEQ multiplex PCR, yet TCRdb's version contains in-frame clones alone and is incomplete. V, J and clone size reflect that table, while D and trimming were determined from the DNA. The table has over 45,000 clones, 65% to 80% seen once. This TCR was sampled from a human donor with active or convalescent COVID-19. The donor label of this sample is uncertain. Sequenced material: peripheral blood. This chain uses TRBV13 with TRBJ2-5; 7 bases map to TRBD2. The DNA for the CDR3 is TGTGCCAGCAGCTTAGCGGGAGGCCAAGAGACCCAGTACTTC. Encoded protein: CASSLAGGQETQYF.